This T cell receptor (beta chain) emerged from a study of T cells in Graves' hyperthyroidism and ophthalmopathy. There are many counts of this clonotype. What was amplified from RNA transcripts were TCR beta CDR3 regions. Initially, a first-round RT-PCR of the TCR CDR3 employed the HTBI primer set. TCRdb re-analysed the multiplex PCR reads in MiXCR, keeping a single row per CDR3 protein. The repertoire has around 690,000 distinct CDR3 sequences, roughly 17% of them found once; the top ten carry around 15%. The germline V gene has CDR1 MGHDK and CDR2 SYGVNS. V lost 3 bases and J 5 bases, leaving 17 bases between the germline ends. The CDR3 sequence is 15 residues long.

The TCR comes from a man aged 45-65 years with Graves' hyperthyroidism. The material sequenced was blood. The V call is TRBV25-1, the J call TRBJ2-7; a possible D gene is TRBD2 (6 bases). In nucleotides, the CDR3 is TGTGCCAGCAGTGATGGGAGCGGTTGGAGGGACGAGCAGTACTTC. Translated: CASSDGSGWRDEQYF.